Listed here are 26 T cell receptor beta chains from one sample, sequenced in a study of T cell repertoires in cytomegalovirus infection. TCRdb reprocessed the reads via MiXCR and lists one record per CDR3 protein. The sample lists approximately 500,000 distinct CDR3 sequences, around 11% occurring once. Material: PBMCs. The receptors were gathered from a human donor in good health (CMV status not recorded). Some clones in this sample may be carry-over from other donors' samples.

This clonotype was picked up a small number of times. This chain links TRBV7-2 with TRBJ1-2, with 7 bases matching TRBD1. Germline V gene data show CDR1 as SGHTA and CDR2 as FQGNSA. V was pared by 5 bases and J by 6 bases, with 6 bases of the junction left unmatched. The CDR3 runs 13 residues. The CDR3 reads CASSPQGSHGYTF. CDR3 coding DNA: TGTGCCAGCAGCCCACAGGGGTCCCATGGCTACACCTTC.

This clonotype was seen many times. The V gene is TRBV6-2 or TRBV6-3, the J gene TRBJ2-1; D gene ambiguous. Germline values: CDR1 MNHEY, CDR2 SVGEGT. Trimming took 7 bases from V and 6 from J, leaving 19 bases between them. CDR3 length equals 15 residues. CDR3 loop: CASTPPLGSINEQFF. CDR3 in DNA: TGTGCCAGCACTCCTCCCCTAGGCTCGATCAATGAGCAGTTCTTC.

The chain recombines TRBV20-1 with TRBJ1-5; D may be TRBD1 (5 bases). Looked up from germline, CDR1 is DFQATT and CDR2 is SNEGSKA (reference sequence). This CDR3 region has 17 residues. V gave up 0 bases and J gave up 4 bases, with 19 bases separating them. CDR3 protein: CSARDRAGSRRNQPQHF. The CDR3 DNA is TGCAGTGCTAGAGATCGTGCAGGGAGTCGCAGAAATCAGCCCCAGCATTTT.

The chain combines TRBV12-3 or TRBV12-4 with TRBJ2-1, with D tentatively TRBD1 (6 bases). This CDR3 comprises 14 residues. Trimming stripped 4 bases from V and 2 bases from J, with 9 bases between. The CDR3 nucleotides read TGTGCCAGCAGTTCAGGGGCCCCCTACAATGAGCAGTTCTTC. Amino acids: CASSSGAPYNEQFF.

Ten or more counts support this clonotype. V usage is TRBV7-2 and J usage is TRBJ1-2, with unresolved D. CDR1 and CDR2 (germline): SGHTA, FQGNSA. CDR3 size: 13 residues. V was pared by 1 base and J by 8 bases, with 11 bases between. The CDR3 DNA follows: TGTGCCAGCAGCTTAGACGGGGAACTAGGCTACACCTTC. Encoded protein: CASSLDGELGYTF.

This clonotype appeared many times. The chain joins TRBV10-3 to TRBJ1-4; D remains ambiguous. CDR3 length equals 15 residues. Trimming stripped 3 bases from V and 0 bases from J, with 8 bases between. CDR1 ENHRY and CDR2 SYGVKD come from the germline V gene. As DNA, the CDR3 is TGTGCCATCAGTGACGGAGGAACAACTAATGAAAAACTGTTTTTT. Encoded protein: CAISDGGTTNEKLFF.

This clonotype came up many times. The V gene is TRBV7-3, the J gene TRBJ2-5; 13 bases agree with TRBD2. Per the germline V gene, CDR1 is SGHTA and CDR2 is FQGTGA. This CDR3 spans 16 amino acids. Trimming took 5 bases from V and 3 from J; bases not matched to a gene: 6. CDR3 in DNA: TGTGCCAGCAGCCCAGGACTAGCGGGGGAAGAAGAGACCCAGTACTTC. Translating gives CASSPGLAGEEETQYF.

The chain combines TRBV4-1 with TRBJ2-5; 8 positions agree with TRBD2. Losses at the gene ends were 6 bases for V and 0 bases for J; bases not matched to a gene: 9. This CDR3 is built from 16 residues. Germline loops: CDR1 MGHRA, CDR2 YSYEKL. The CDR3 region is CASSRRVAGNQETQYF. In DNA, the CDR3 is TGCGCCAGCAGTCGACGGGTAGCGGGGAACCAAGAGACCCAGTACTTC.

The sample holds many counts of this clonotype. The chain carries TRBV11-2 and TRBJ2-1, with 9 positions matching TRBD1. CDR3 length: 20 residues. V lost 2 bases and J lost 0; bases outside the gene matches: 14. The V gene's germline CDR1 is SGHAT and CDR2 FQNNGV. CDR3 amino acids: CASSLRRTGARAASYNEQFF. As DNA, the CDR3 is TGTGCCAGCAGCTTAAGGCGGACAGGGGCCCGGGCGGCCTCCTACAATGAGCAGTTCTTC.

The gene calls are TRBV20-1 and TRBJ2-7, with 9 nucleotides matching TRBD2. The CDR3 extends over 15 amino acids. The trim removed 5 bases at V and 0 bases at J, leaving 8 bases unmatched. Germline CDR1 is DFQATT and CDR2 is SNEGSKA (reference sequence). This chain's CDR3 is CSAARSGSVSYEQYF. CDR3 bases: TGCAGTGCTGCCCGTAGCGGGAGTGTCTCCTACGAGCAGTACTTC.

This clonotype was picked up many times. The V call is TRBV4-1, the J call TRBJ2-7; D is ambiguous. Germline CDR1 and CDR2: MGHRA and YSYEKL. V was shortened by 4 bases and J by 0 bases, with 13 bases between the two germline ends. The CDR3 covers 15 residues. The CDR3 DNA reads TGCGCCAGCAGCCCGACTCCCTCGAGCTCCTACGAGCAGTACTTC. Its protein is CASSPTPSSSYEQYF.

This clonotype was detected many times. The V gene is TRBV5-4, the J gene TRBJ2-5; 9 nucleotides match TRBD2. Losses at the gene ends were 2 bases for V and 1 base for J; bases not matched to a gene: 3. The CDR3 contains 15 residues. Germline V gene lookup returns CDR1 SGHNT and CDR2 YYREEE (reference sequence). Here the CDR3 DNA reads TGTGCCAGCAGCTTTGCGGGGGGGTTCCAAGAGACCCAGTACTTC. Translation gives CASSFAGGFQETQYF.

This rearrangement joins TRBV7-9 to TRBJ1-5; 9 positions agree with TRBD1. The CDR3 has 15 residues. After removal of 5 bases from V and 3 bases from J, the junction contained 5 bases not matched to a gene. In germline, CDR1 is SEHNR, CDR2 FQNEAQ (reference sequence). The chain's CDR3 is CASSMDRGYNQPQHF. CDR3 bases: TGTGCCAGCAGCATGGACAGGGGCTACAATCAGCCCCAGCATTTT.

This clonotype was seen only a few times. This rearrangement joins TRBV14 to TRBJ2-7; 8 bases are shared with TRBD1. V lost 4 bases to trimming and J lost 6 bases; unmatched junction nucleotides: 8. The CDR3 spans 14 residues. In germline, CDR1 is SGHDN, CDR2 FVKESK. CDR3 bases: TGTGCCAGCAGCCCAGCCAGGGGGCTCGGCGAGCAGTACTTC. Its protein is CASSPARGLGEQYF.

The chain recombines TRBV9 with TRBJ1-5; D ambiguous. The germline CDR1 and CDR2 sequences are SGDLS and YYNGEE. The V end was cut by 0 bases, the J end by 5 bases, with 12 bases between. This CDR3 is 15 amino acids long. This chain's CDR3 is CASSVGQDNYQPQHF. The DNA for the CDR3 is TGTGCCAGCAGCGTAGGGCAGGATAACTATCAGCCCCAGCATTTT.

The sample holds a few counts of this clonotype. This chain uses TRBV6-5 with TRBJ2-4, with 9 bases lining up with TRBD1. The CDR3 spans 13 residues. V gave up 6 bases and J gave up 3 bases; unmatched junction bases: 0. In germline, CDR1 is MNHEY, CDR2 SVGAGI. In DNA form, the CDR3 reads TGTGCCAGCAGGACAGGGGGCAAAAACATTCAGTACTTC. Encoded protein: CASRTGGKNIQYF.

This clonotype came up many times. The chain links TRBV7-3 to TRBJ2-3; TRBD1 matches at 8 bases. Germline lookup yields CDR1 SGHTA and CDR2 FQGTGA. The V segment lost 5 bases and the J segment 4 bases; nucleotides outside the gene matches: 5. CDR3 length: 14 residues. CDR3 region: CASSEDRGADTQYF. Written as DNA, the CDR3 is TGTGCCAGCAGCGAAGACAGGGGCGCAGATACGCAGTATTTT. Full variable domain (missing parts from reference TRBV7-3 and TRBJ2-3): GAGVSQTPSNKVTEKGKYVELRCDPISGHTALYWYRQSLGQGPEFLIYFQGTGAADDSGLPNDRFFAVRPEGSVSTLKIQRTERGDSAVYLCASSEDRGADTQYFGPGTRLTVL.

This clonotype was detected ten times or more. This chain joins TRBV20-1 and TRBJ2-1, with 8 positions matching TRBD2. The germline CDR1 and CDR2 sequences are DFQATT and SNEGSKA (reference sequence). V dropped 0 bases and J dropped 0; count of bases not matched to a gene: 4. This CDR3 has 16 residues. The chain's CDR3 is CSARDQLAGSYNEQFF. The CDR3 region has the DNA TGCAGTGCTAGAGATCAGCTAGCGGGCTCCTACAATGAGCAGTTCTTC.

This clonotype came up many times. CDR3 residues: CASNAEGGSSYNEQFF. CDR3 nucleotide sequence: TGTGCCAGCAACGCTGAGGGCGGGAGCTCCTACAATGAGCAGTTCTTC. The V gene is TRBV9, the J gene TRBJ2-1, with TRBD2 matching over 7 bases. V shed 6 bases, J shed 0 bases, and the junction held 9 bases outside the gene matches. Germline-derived CDR1 and CDR2 are SGDLS and YYNGEE. CDR3 length: 16 amino acids. Full variable domain (remainder filled in from reference TRBV9 and TRBJ2-1): DSGVTQTPKHLITATGQRVTLRCSPRSGDLSVYWYQQSLDQGLQFLIQYYNGEERAKGNILERFSAQQFPDLHSELNLSSLELGDSALYFCASNAEGGSSYNEQFFGPGTRLTVL.

This clonotype came up a few times. The CDR3 is CASSMSPQGDTQYF. The CDR3 region has the DNA TGTGCCAGTAGTATGTCCCCGCAAGGAGATACGCAGTATTTT. The rearrangement links TRBV19 to TRBJ2-3; D not resolved. Germline V gene lookup returns CDR1 LNHDA and CDR2 SQIVND (reference sequence). This CDR3 is built from 14 residues. Trimming took 3 bases from V and 5 from J, leaving 12 bases between them.

This clonotype has ten or more counts. The V call is TRBV12-3 or TRBV12-4, the J call TRBJ2-3, with D perhaps TRBD2 (6 bases). The CDR3 runs 14 residues. V gave up 3 bases and J gave up 0 bases, with 7 bases separating them. The CDR3 sequence is CASSFRESTDTQYF. CDR3 bases: TGTGCCAGCAGTTTCCGGGAGAGCACAGATACGCAGTATTTT.

This clonotype was counted at least ten times. The chain links TRBV11-2 to TRBJ2-1; D may be TRBD2 (5 bases). Trimming left V 5 bases short and J 8 bases short, with 13 bases between. CDR1 is SGHAT, CDR2 FQNNGV, per germline. The CDR3 sequence is 13 residues long. The CDR3 bases are TGTGCCAGCAGCCAGGAGAGGGTCCATGAGCAGTTCTTC. It encodes CASSQERVHEQFF.

This clonotype was seen ten or more times. Here the CDR3 reads CASSLQGDGTEAFF. For the CDR3, the DNA is TGTGCCAGCAGCCTCCAGGGGGACGGCACTGAAGCTTTCTTT. V usage is TRBV11-2 and J usage is TRBJ1-1; TRBD1 aligns across 7 bases. This CDR3 comprises 14 residues. Trimming removed 5 bases from V and 4 bases from J; junction bases left unmatched: 7. Germline lookup yields CDR1 SGHAT and CDR2 FQNNGV.

The rearrangement joins TRBV12-3 or TRBV12-4 to TRBJ2-7; 7 positions agree with TRBD1. With 6 bases clipped from V and 6 bases from J, the junction kept 8 bases outside the gene matches. The CDR3 consists of 13 residues. The CDR3 loop is CASSPGTAPEQYF. As DNA, the CDR3 is TGTGCCAGCAGCCCAGGGACAGCCCCCGAGCAGTACTTC.

This clonotype was seen many times. The chain employs TRBV4-1 and TRBJ1-2; 8 positions match TRBD1. The V and J ends lost 0 bases and 4 bases, in that order; junction bases with no gene match: 4. Germline CDR1 reads MGHRA; CDR2 reads YSYEKL. CDR3 length equals 15 residues. The CDR3 is CASSQEGQGGYGYTF. The DNA of the CDR3 is TGCGCCAGCAGCCAAGAAGGACAGGGCGGCTATGGCTACACCTTC.

The chain has TRBV12-3 or TRBV12-4 and TRBJ2-3; 12 positions match TRBD2. The CDR3 is 15 residues long. The V and J ends lost 6 bases and 6 bases, in that order; junction bases with no gene match: 7. CDR3 sequence (DNA): TGTGCCAGCAGCAAGACTAGCGGGGGTCGGGATACGCAGTATTTT. Translated: CASSKTSGGRDTQYF.